The present T cell receptor beta chain was sequenced within a study of blood T cell repertoires in COVID-19. Study context: From the United States, Italy and Spain came samples of acute and convalescent COVID-19. From T cells, B-cell-depleted T cells, or PBMCs came the material, which was cDNA or gDNA.

As originally analysed: Amplification with reference gene primers provided the estimates of nucleated cell counts. The repertoire was sequenced with immunoSEQ multiplex PCR; TCRdb's copy has only in-frame clones and lacks some. From that table come the V and J calls and clone size; the DNA was used to work out D and trimming. Among some 190,000 clones listed, around nine tenths were seen once. V dropped 4 bases and J dropped 7; count of bases not matched to a gene: 7. CDR1 is SGHDT, CDR2 YYEEEE, per germline. The CDR3 is 14 amino acids. This TCR came from a woman in her forties who had recovered from COVID-19. The sample comprised peripheral blood. The rearrangement links TRBV5-6 to TRBJ1-2; 10 bases map to TRBD1. CDR3 DNA sequence: TGTGCCAGCAGCGGGAGAGGGACAGGGGTTGGCTACACCTTC. The encoded protein is CASSGRGTGVGYTF.